This T cell receptor (beta chain) was found in a study of human T cells and chemical hapten exposure. Time point noted: patch test 2, 6 weeks after DPC sensitization. Treatment of the sample: therapeutic diphenylcyclopropenone sensitization with weekly scalp DPC. Many counts were recorded for this clonotype. Its target is not known. Looked up from germline, CDR1 is LGHDT and CDR2 is YNNKEL (reference sequence). V lost 4 bases to trimming and J lost 2 bases, with 11 bases between them. The CDR3 length is 14 residues. Unique molecular identifiers were attached to individual cDNA molecules within the library. TCRdb analysed the RACE reads with MiXCR anew, one entry per CDR3 protein. Of tens of thousands of distinct CDR3 sequences listed, more than 9% are singletons. Study-level findings and limits: The number of TCRs over 1 in 1000 frequency stayed unchanged after DPC. Alopecia affected the donors, so their immune response may differ from healthy people's.

This clonotype was sampled from a woman in her forties or fifties with alopecia areata. Some clones in this sample may be carry-over from other donors' samples. This specimen was whole blood, taken in connection with sensitization to the hapten diphenylcyclopropenone (DPC). The chain joins TRBV3-1 to TRBJ1-1, with D maybe TRBD1 (5 bases). CDR3 region: CASSLLRANTEAFF. The CDR3 DNA is TGTGCCAGCAGCCTCCTCAGGGCAAACACTGAAGCTTTCTTT.